A single count supports the clone carrying this T cell receptor (beta chain). The entry originates in a study of blood T cells in healthy people across ages. Primers used in a second PCR of roughly 6 to 12 cycles were a sample-barcoded 5' primer and a J-beta primer mix. TCRdb re-analysed the 5' RACE reads in MiXCR, keeping a single row per CDR3 protein. The sample consists of approximately 1,000,000 distinct CDR3 sequences, less than 50% of them appearing once. This CDR3 spans 11 amino acids. V was clipped by 5 bases and J by 11 bases, with 11 bases between them. The sample consisted of blood. The TCR comes from an older woman in good health. The chain links TRBV12-3 or TRBV12-4 to TRBJ2-3; possible D gene TRBD2, 6 bases. For the CDR3, the DNA is TGTGCCAGCAGTGCCGGGGGAGGGCAGTATTTT. Translating gives CASSAGGGQYF.